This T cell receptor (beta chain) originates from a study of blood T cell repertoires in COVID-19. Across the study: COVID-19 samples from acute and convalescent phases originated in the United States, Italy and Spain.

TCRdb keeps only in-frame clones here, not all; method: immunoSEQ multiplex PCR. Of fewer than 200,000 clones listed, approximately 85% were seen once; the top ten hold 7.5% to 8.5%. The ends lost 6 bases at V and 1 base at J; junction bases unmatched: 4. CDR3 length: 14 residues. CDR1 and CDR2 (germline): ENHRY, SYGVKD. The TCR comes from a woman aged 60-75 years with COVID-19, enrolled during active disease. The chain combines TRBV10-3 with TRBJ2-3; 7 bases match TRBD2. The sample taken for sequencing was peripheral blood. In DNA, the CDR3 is TGTGCCATCAGACGTGGGGGGGGCACAGATACGCAGTATTTT. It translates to CAIRRGGGTDTQYF.